This entry lists 2 T cell receptor beta chains sequenced from one sample in a study of low-dose radiotherapy and immunotherapy resistance in tumors. TRAV- and TRBV-specific primers, spanning alpha and beta chains, primed first-strand cDNA. Amplification of TCRs used a constant-region primer and V-primer adapter for approximately 18 PCR cycles. TCRdb recomputed calls from the reads with MiXCR, one row per CDR3 protein. Seen here are roughly 100,000 distinct CDR3 sequences, 20% to 25% observed once, and the top ten hold about 13%. The time point is: after trial treatment. Treatment here: LDRT plus nivolumab, ipilimumab, low-dose cyclophosphamide and aspirin (RACIN trial). The material sequenced was PBMCs, taken after low-dose radiotherapy plus immunotherapy. The receptors derive from a female donor with ovarian cancer.

This clonotype has ten or more counts. This chain joins TRBV7-8 and TRBJ2-7; weak D call: TRBD2 (7 bases). V was shortened by 5 bases and J by 2 bases, with 13 bases between the two germline ends. CDR1 SGHVS and CDR2 FQNEAQ come from the germline V gene. The CDR3 covers 14 residues. DNA of the CDR3: TGTGCCAGCAGCCCCCGCGGGGGCCCCTACGAGCAGTACTTC. It yields the protein CASSPRGGPYEQYF.

This rearrangement joins TRBV21-1 to TRBJ2-7; the table's D call, TRBD1, has no DNA check behind it. TRBV21-1 is listed as a pseudogene. The CDR3 runs 17 residues. The CDR3 here is CASSNNSSGQGSYEQYF. The CDR3 nucleotides read TGTGCCAGCAGCAACAATAGCTCGGGACAGGGTTCCTACGAGCAGTACTTC.